Following are 5 T cell receptor beta chains from one sample sequenced in a study of T cell changes during pregnancy in multiple sclerosis. This table comes from immunoSEQ multiplex PCR, and its TCRdb copy is limited to in-frame clones, with some not included. This sample has tens of thousands of clones, with 92% found just once. Material: peripheral blood. These receptors were collected from a female donor with multiple sclerosis, enrolled in a pregnancy study.

Only one count was recorded for this clone. The chain uses TRBV6-4 and TRBJ2-2, with 11 bases matching TRBD2. The CDR3 extends over 17 amino acids. Germline-derived CDR1 and CDR2 are MRHNA and SNTAGT. The trim removed 6 bases at V and 4 bases at J, leaving 10 bases unmatched. CDR3: CASSRSGRALLTGELFF. As DNA, the CDR3 is TGTGCCAGCAGCCGTAGCGGGAGGGCCTTGCTCACCGGGGAGCTGTTTTTT.

This chain connects TRBV4-1 to TRBJ1-2; D not resolved. This CDR3 is 18 amino acids long. The V gene's germline CDR1 is MGHRA and CDR2 YSYEKL. Trimming removed 0 bases from V and 2 bases from J, with 19 bases in between. Here the CDR3 DNA reads TGCGCCAGCAGCCAAGAAATGGGTACTGGAGTCCTAAACTATGGCTACACCTTC. Its translation: CASSQEMGTGVLNYGYTF.

The table lists this clone with a count of one. The rearrangement joins TRBV7-2 to TRBJ1-2, with 9 bases matching TRBD1. This CDR3 has 15 amino acids. The junction had 8 bases not matched to a gene; V was cut back by 5 bases and J by 4 bases. Germline V gene data show CDR1 as SGHTA and CDR2 as FQGNSA. CDR3 nucleotide sequence: TGTGCCAGCAGCCTCCAACCGGGACAGGGCTATGGCTACACCTTC. Translation: CASSLQPGQGYGYTF.

This chain joins TRBV5-5 and TRBJ1-2, with 8 bases lining up with TRBD1. The CDR3 loop spans 17 amino acids. V lost 0 bases to trimming and J lost 5 bases; unmatched junction nucleotides: 12. Germline V CDR1 and CDR2: SGHKS, YYEKEE (reference sequence). CDR3 residues: CASSLVGGPGQAYGYTF. For the CDR3, the DNA is TGTGCCAGCAGCTTGGTGGGGGGACCGGGACAGGCGTATGGCTACACCTTC.

The chain uses TRBV7-2 and TRBJ1-1; D is possibly TRBD1 (6 bases). CDR3 length: 14 residues. Germline assignment: CDR1 SGHTA and CDR2 FQGNSA. V was clipped by 5 bases and J by 6 bases, with 16 bases between them. DNA of the CDR3: TGTGCCAGCAGCCCAACCGGGACATCCCCTGAAGCTTTCTTT. This encodes CASSPTGTSPEAFF.